The 28 T cell receptor beta chains below all came from one sample that was sequenced in a study of T cells in Graves' hyperthyroidism and ophthalmopathy. RNA transcripts provided the source from which TCR beta CDR3 regions were amplified. The primer set for the first-round RT-PCR of the TCR CDR3 was HTBI. TCRdb reanalysed the multiplex PCR reads using MiXCR and keeps one entry per CDR3 protein. The table includes approximately 410,000 distinct CDR3 sequences, roughly 15% detected once. Sequencing was performed on blood. Receptors originate from a man aged 18 to 30 with Graves' ophthalmopathy.

This clonotype was detected many times. The chain carries TRBV2 and TRBJ2-7; tentatively, D is TRBD1 (6 bases). Trimming stripped 6 bases from V and 3 bases from J, with 12 bases between. This CDR3 contains 13 residues. Germline loops: CDR1 SNHLY, CDR2 FYNNEI. The CDR3 protein is CASSSDRHYEQYF. CDR3 in DNA: TGTGCCAGCAGCTCGGACAGACACTACGAGCAGTACTTC. The full variable domain, in which reference TRBV2 and TRBJ2-7 provide the parts outside the CDR3, is EPEVTQTPSHQVTQMGQEVILRCVPISNHLYFYWYRQILGQKVEFLVSFYNNEISEKSEIFDDQFSVERPDGSNFTLKIRSTKLEDSAMYFCASSSDRHYEQYFGPGTRLTVT.

The V call is TRBV16, the J call TRBJ1-5, with D hard to call. The CDR3 runs 13 residues. Trimming pared 3 bases from V and 3 bases from J, leaving 6 bases between. Germline CDR1 KGHSY, CDR2 FQNENV. The CDR3 DNA sequence: TGTGCCAGCAGCCAGGAGACCAATCAGCCCCAGCATTTT. Its translation is CASSQETNQPQHF.

The sample holds many counts of this clonotype. CDR3 in amino acids: CASSYTAGRTQYF. Written as DNA, the CDR3 is TGTGCCAGCAGTTACACGGCAGGAAGGACCCAGTACTTC. The chain couples TRBV6-5 to TRBJ2-5, with D unresolved. The CDR3 contains 13 residues. V lost 2 bases, J lost 7 bases, and 11 bases lay in between. Germline CDR1 reads MNHEY; CDR2 reads SVGAGI.

This chain uses TRBV27 with TRBJ2-2; D might be TRBD1 or TRBD2, each matching 5 bases. This CDR3 comprises 15 residues. Trimming stripped 6 bases from V and 4 bases from J, with 15 bases between. CDR1 and CDR2 (germline): MNHEY, SMNVEV (reference sequence). CDR3 DNA sequence: TGTGCCAGCAGGTGGTCCGGGGCGGGCACCGGGGAGCTGTTTTTT. It specifies CASRWSGAGTGELFF.

The J gene is TRBJ2-1, the V gene TRBV20-1; 9 nucleotides align to TRBD1. There are 15 residues in the CDR3. The germline CDR1 and CDR2 sequences are DFQATT and SNEGSKA (reference sequence). V was pared by 6 bases and J by 0 bases, with 6 bases of the junction left unmatched. For the CDR3, the DNA is TGCAGTGCCCTCGGGACAGGGAGCTCCTACAATGAGCAGTTCTTC. It yields the protein CSALGTGSSYNEQFF.

This clonotype was recorded many times. The chain links TRBV7-2 to TRBJ2-5; TRBD2 matches at 8 bases. CDR1 and CDR2 (germline): SGHTA, FQGNSA. CDR3 size: 16 residues. The ends lost 4 bases at V and 1 base at J; junction bases unmatched: 8. This chain's CDR3 is CASSSRVAGPQETQYF. For the CDR3, the DNA is TGTGCCAGCAGCTCTCGGGTAGCGGGGCCCCAAGAGACCCAGTACTTC.

This clonotype was observed at least ten times. The chain uses TRBV27 and TRBJ2-7; D possibly uses TRBD1 or TRBD2 (5 bases each). The germline gives CDR1 MNHEY, CDR2 SMNVEV (reference sequence). The CDR3 loop spans 15 amino acids. With 1 base removed from V and 0 bases from J, the gap between germline ends came to 10 bases. The CDR3 bases are TGTGCCAGCAGTTTATGGGCAGGGAGCTCCTACGAGCAGTACTTC. Translating gives CASSLWAGSSYEQYF.

This clonotype was counted at least ten times. V and J are TRBV11-3 and TRBJ1-6, with D perhaps TRBD1 (5 bases). This CDR3 comprises 14 residues. Trimming shortened V by 5 bases and J by 10 bases, and 15 bases separated the two germline ends. Germline values: CDR1 SGHNT, CDR2 YENEEA. This CDR3 reads CASSLTAGHSPLHF. CDR3 DNA sequence: TGTGCCAGCAGCCTGACAGCGGGTCACTCACCCCTCCACTTT.

This clonotype was seen ten or more times. The chain links TRBV6-2 or TRBV6-3 to TRBJ2-1; tentative D call: TRBD2 (5 bases). Trimming left V 6 bases short and J 0 bases short, with 12 bases between. The germline CDR1 and CDR2 sequences are MNHEY and SVGEGT. The CDR3 runs 15 residues. In DNA form, the CDR3 reads TGTGCCAGCAGGAATAGCGTCGTCTCCTACAATGAGCAGTTCTTC. Protein sequence: CASRNSVVSYNEQFF.

This clonotype turned up a few times. This sequence joins TRBV6-1 and TRBJ1-2; D is perhaps TRBD1 (5 bases). V was trimmed by 6 bases and J by 5 bases, leaving 16 bases between them. This CDR3 comprises 14 residues. The germline V gene has CDR1 MNHNS and CDR2 SASEGT. CDR3 in amino acids: CASSLEDNSYGYTF. DNA for the CDR3: TGTGCCAGCAGCCTCGAGGACAATTCTTATGGCTACACCTTC.

V usage is TRBV19 and J usage is TRBJ2-5, with D perhaps matching TRBD1 or TRBD2 (5 bases each). Trimming took off 4 bases at V and 10 bases at J, with 10 bases between the two ends. Germline loops: CDR1 LNHDA, CDR2 SQIVND (reference sequence). This CDR3 is built from 11 residues. Here the CDR3 DNA reads TGTGCCAGTAGTACAGGGACGCTCCAGTACTTC. Protein sequence: CASSTGTLQYF.

The rearrangement joins TRBV7-6 to TRBJ1-4, with D possibly being TRBD1 (6 bases). This CDR3 has 13 residues. Germline V gives CDR1 SGHVS, CDR2 FNYEAQ. Between the trimmed V and J ends, which lost 11 bases and 2 bases, there was a span of 12 bases. The CDR3 region has the DNA TGTGCCGGGGGCCCAGCGACTAATGAAAAACTGTTTTTT. Protein: CAGGPATNEKLFF.

This clonotype was seen a few times. The chain joins TRBV9 to TRBJ2-1; D unclear. Germline CDR1 is SGDLS and CDR2 is YYNGEE. The CDR3 is 13 amino acids. The ends were cut back, 4 bases at V and 2 bases at J, with 7 bases in the middle. The CDR3 spells CASSSSAYNEQFF. The CDR3 coding sequence is TGTGCCAGCAGCTCCAGCGCCTACAATGAGCAGTTCTTC. Together with reference TRBV9 and TRBJ2-1, the CDR3 gives the full variable domain: DSGVTQTPKHLITATGQRVTLRCSPRSGDLSVYWYQQSLDQGLQFLIQYYNGEERAKGNILERFSAQQFPDLHSELNLSSLELGDSALYFCASSSSAYNEQFFGPGTRLTVL.

The genes are TRBV5-1 and TRBJ1-3; TRBD1 might be the D (5 bases). V was pared by 4 bases and J by 0 bases, with 11 bases between. This CDR3 has 15 amino acids. Germline V lookup: CDR1 SGHRS, CDR2 YFSETQ. The CDR3 DNA reads as TGCGCCAGCAGCCGGGACGGCAACTCTGGAAACACCATATATTTT. It codes for CASSRDGNSGNTIYF.

This clonotype showed up many times. The CDR3 DNA reads as TGCAGCGCGGAGGCGAGTCAGCAGTACTTC. Translating it yields CSAEASQQYF. J is TRBJ2-7 and V is TRBV29-1; D is possibly TRBD2 (5 bases). Trimming stripped 7 bases from V and 8 bases from J, with 12 bases between. The CDR3 contains 10 residues. The germline gives CDR1 SQVTM, CDR2 ANQGSEA.

This clonotype showed up many times. The chain joins TRBV10-3 to TRBJ2-1; unclear D gene. The germline CDR1 and CDR2 sequences are ENHRY and SYGVKD. The V end lost 2 bases, the J end lost 3 bases, and 14 bases lay between the germline ends. The CDR3 runs 16 residues. The CDR3 bases are TGTGCCATCAGTGAGGGCGGCTATAGGGTCTACAATGAGCAGTTCTTC. It specifies CAISEGGYRVYNEQFF.

This clonotype was observed many times. The chain joins TRBV7-9 to TRBJ2-7; weak D call: TRBD2 (5 bases). Germline CDR1 is SEHNR and CDR2 is FQNEAQ (reference sequence). The CDR3 contains 14 residues. V shed 5 bases and J shed 0 bases, with 11 bases lying between them. In DNA form, the CDR3 reads TGTGCCAGCAGCGCCCGGGATCACTCCTACGAGCAGTACTTC. This translates into CASSARDHSYEQYF.

This clonotype turned up a few times. This rearrangement joins TRBV4-1 to TRBJ1-5; possible D gene TRBD1, 6 bases. Trimming removed 0 bases at V and 6 bases at J, with 12 bases between. CDR1 and CDR2 (germline): MGHRA, YSYEKL. The CDR3 runs 15 residues. CDR3 region: CASSQDEGGGQPQHF. CDR3 sequence (DNA): TGCGCCAGCAGCCAAGATGAGGGGGGGGGTCAGCCCCAGCATTTT.

With respect to this clonotype: It may be a read error: a sequence one base away is much more abundant. V usage is TRBV3-1 and J usage is TRBJ2-5; D uncertain. Germline V gene lookup returns CDR1 LGHDT and CDR2 YNNKEL (reference sequence). The CDR3 has 15 residues. Trimming left V 0 bases short and J 1 base short, with 9 bases between. Here the CDR3 reads CASSQEGHSQETQYF. CDR3 sequence (DNA): TGTGCCAGCAGCCAAGAGGGCCACTCCCAAGAGACCCAGTACTTC.

The chain employs TRBV4-1 and TRBJ1-1, with D perhaps TRBD1 (5 bases). The CDR3 runs 19 residues. CDR1 and CDR2 from the germline V gene are MGHRA and YSYEKL. Trimming stripped 0 bases from V and 1 base from J, with 21 bases between. Here the CDR3 DNA reads TGCGCCAGCAGCCAAGATCCCGGGACGGCCTTGGGAAGGAACACTGAAGCTTTCTTT. Its protein is CASSQDPGTALGRNTEAFF.

The chain combines TRBV19 with TRBJ1-2, with D tentatively TRBD1 (6 bases). The CDR3 is 15 amino acids. Trimming took off 10 bases at V and 3 bases at J, with 21 bases between the two ends. Germline values: CDR1 LNHDA, CDR2 SQIVND (reference sequence). The CDR3 here is CANTQGGLEDYGYTF. In nucleotides, the CDR3 is TGTGCCAATACCCAAGGGGGTCTGGAGGACTATGGCTACACCTTC.

The chain combines TRBV5-1 with TRBJ1-2; 8 nucleotides align to TRBD1. The length of the CDR3 is 15 residues. With 0 bases clipped from V and 4 bases from J, the junction kept 5 bases outside the gene matches. Germline values: CDR1 SGHRS, CDR2 YFSETQ. The CDR3 sequence: CASSLAPQGAYGYTF. Written as DNA, the CDR3 is TGCGCCAGCAGCTTGGCCCCCCAGGGGGCCTATGGCTACACCTTC.

This clonotype was seen ten or more times. The V call is TRBV6-1, the J call TRBJ2-1, with a tentative D call TRBD1 (6 bases). Between the trimmed V and J ends, which lost 7 bases and 7 bases, there was a span of 11 bases. The germline V gene encodes CDR1 MNHNS and CDR2 SASEGT. The CDR3 has 12 amino acids. The CDR3: CASTQQGNEQFF. DNA of the CDR3: TGTGCCAGCACCCAACAGGGAAATGAGCAGTTCTTC.

There are many counts of this clonotype. The chain uses TRBV7-9 and TRBJ2-7; possibly TRBD1 for D (5 bases). The CDR3 runs 14 residues. The ends were cut back, 1 base at V and 6 bases at J, with 13 bases in the middle. CDR1 is SEHNR and CDR2 is FQNEAQ in the germline V gene (reference sequence). CDR3 residues: CASSLGQGIGEQYF. The DNA of the CDR3 is TGTGCCAGCAGCTTAGGGCAGGGTATCGGCGAGCAGTACTTC.

This clonotype has at least ten counts. The chain couples TRBV20-1 to TRBJ1-2; a possible D gene is TRBD1 (5 bases). Germline V gene sequence: CDR1 DFQATT, CDR2 SNEGSKA (reference sequence). The CDR3 consists of 14 residues. The CDR3 loop reads CITQESGSGYGYTF. Here the CDR3 DNA reads TGCATAACCCAAGAGTCAGGGTCTGGGTATGGCTACACCTTC.

Ten or more counts support this clonotype. The chain recombines TRBV6-1 with TRBJ2-3; 7 bases fit TRBD1. CDR3 length: 13 residues. Germline V gene lookup returns CDR1 MNHNS and CDR2 SASEGT. V shed 5 bases, J shed 4 bases, and the junction held 3 bases outside the gene matches. This chain's CDR3 is CASSYRGADTQYF. The DNA of the CDR3 is TGTGCCAGCAGTTACAGGGGCGCAGATACGCAGTATTTT.

V gene TRBV4-1 combines with J gene TRBJ1-1; D might be TRBD1 (5 bases). Trimming took off 0 bases at V and 1 base at J, with 9 bases between the two ends. CDR1 and CDR2 from the germline V gene are MGHRA and YSYEKL. The CDR3 runs to 15 residues. The DNA of the CDR3 is TGCGCCAGCAGCCAAGAGGGCCAGGGGAACACTGAAGCTTTCTTT. As protein: CASSQEGQGNTEAFF.

This clonotype has a count of ten or more. The CDR3 reads CASSEGQTPGYTF. CDR3 in DNA: TGTGCCAGCTCTGAGGGACAGACGCCTGGCTACACCTTC. The chain links TRBV6-1 to TRBJ1-2; 7 bases fit TRBD1. This CDR3 contains 13 residues. Germline V gives CDR1 MNHNS, CDR2 SASEGT. V trimming: 8 bases; J trimming: 7 bases; junction bases outside the gene matches: 10.